This T cell receptor beta chain emerged from a study of post-analysis software for immune sequencing data. The overall study: Progressive-relapsing, secondary progressive and relapsing-remitting multiple sclerosis were among the disease courses included. Study conclusions and caveats: Roughly five TRBV segments, including TRBV5-6, TRBV5-1 and TRBV20-1, were more frequent in patients than controls. Significantly decreased normalized Chao1 diversity was recorded for multiple sclerosis patients relative to controls.

Included in the TCR beta cDNA libraries were unique molecular identifiers. There were roughly 0.85 to 11 million T cells, and 450,000 to 550,000 cDNA molecules came from them. One entry per CDR3 protein results from TCRdb running MiXCR on the PCR reads. The data hold approximately 730,000 distinct CDR3 sequences, with 25% to 30% observed a single time. The CDR3 is 17 amino acids. CDR1 is LGHDT, CDR2 YNNKEL, per germline (reference sequence). Trimming took off 0 bases at V and 3 bases at J, with 16 bases between the two ends. A word on this clonotype: The antigen is unknown.

This receptor was obtained from a girl aged 5-17 years with multiple sclerosis. V gene TRBV3-1 combines with J gene TRBJ2-3; possible D gene TRBD2, 6 bases. The sample comprised blood. The CDR3 DNA is TGTGCCAGCAGCCAAGATCTCCGGGGGAGAGGGACAGATACGCAGTATTTT. This sequence encodes CASSQDLRGRGTDTQYF.